The source of this TCR beta chain is a study of untreated major depressive disorder. Study outcomes and limitations: Compared with controls, depressed patients showed more TRBV05-01 (Vbeta 5.1) usage in CD4+ T cells.

The method was immunoSEQ multiplex PCR; TCRdb's version includes in-frame clones alone and lacks a portion of them. In the table there are under 20,000 clones, about 92% of which are singletons. In regard to this clone: Its target is unknown.

From germline, CDR1 is LNHNV and CDR2 YYDKDF (reference sequence). Between the trimmed V and J ends, which lost 1 base and 4 bases, there was a span of 7 bases. This CDR3 is 13 amino acids long. Source material: CD4+ T cells from PBMCs. V is TRBV15 and J is TRBJ1-2; possibly TRBD1 for D (6 bases). The TCR was taken from a woman aged 40 to 49 with major depressive disorder. The CDR3 DNA sequence: TGTGCCACCAGCAGAGGAGGGGGCTATGGCTACACCTTC. Residues: CATSRGGGYGYTF.